Listed below are T cell receptor beta chains from one sample, sequenced in a study of memory CD4+ T cells and cytomegalovirus serostatus. Measured with immunoSEQ multiplex PCR; TCRdb has only the in-frame clones, and not every one. There are tens of thousands of clones in the sample; roughly three quarters occur only once, and 0.77% lies in the top ten. The specimen was memory CD4+ T cells from blood. The receptor source for this set is an adult in good health and CMV-seronegative. The CDR3 runs from the conserved cysteine through the conserved F or W. D genes are given only for firm matches. Size is omitted from some rows. Given values are once, few, many or a class for expanded clones.

CDR3nt: TGTGCCAGCAGTTACTCGAGTAGGGTTTTCACTGAAGCTTTCTTT
CDR3aa: CASSYSSRVFTEAFF
j_gene: TRBJ1-1
d_gene: .
v_gene: TRBV6-5
abundance: .

CDR3nt: TGTGCCAGCAGGGCGGCGGGGGCGGACTATGGCTACACCTTC
CDR3aa: CASRAAGADYGYTF
j_gene: TRBJ1-2
d_gene: .
v_gene: TRBV28
abundance: .

CDR3nt: TGTGCCTGGAATGTACAGATGAACACTGAAGCTTTCTTT
CDR3aa: CAWNVQMNTEAFF
j_gene: TRBJ1-1
d_gene: .
v_gene: TRBV30
abundance: .

CDR3nt: TGCGCCAGCAGCCAAGATTCGACAGGGTGGAACACTGAAGCTTTCTTT
CDR3aa: CASSQDSTGWNTEAFF
j_gene: TRBJ1-1
d_gene: TRBD1
v_gene: TRBV4-3
abundance: once

CDR3nt: TGCAGCAAAGGGGCGGGGGGATCCTACAATGAGCAGTTCTTC
CDR3aa: CSKGAGGSYNEQFF
j_gene: TRBJ2-1
d_gene: TRBD2
v_gene: TRBV29-1
abundance: .

CDR3nt: TGTGCCAGCAGCTCCGGGCCCCAAGCCGGCTACACCTTC
CDR3aa: CASSSGPQAGYTF
j_gene: TRBJ1-2
d_gene: .
v_gene: TRBV7-2
abundance: .

CDR3nt: TGCGCCAGCAGCGCCGGGACAGGGAATCAGCCCCAGCATTTT
CDR3aa: CASSAGTGNQPQHF
j_gene: TRBJ1-5
d_gene: TRBD1
v_gene: TRBV5-1
abundance: .

CDR3nt: TGTGCCACCAGTTTGGGGGGAGGTGGCCAAGAGACCCAGTACTTC
CDR3aa: CATSLGGGGQETQYF
j_gene: TRBJ2-5
d_gene: .
v_gene: TRBV10-3
abundance: .

CDR3nt: TGTGCCAGCAGTGAAGCAGACAGAAGCACAGATACGCAGTATTTT
CDR3aa: CASSEADRSTDTQYF
j_gene: TRBJ2-3
d_gene: .
v_gene: TRBV2
abundance: .

CDR3nt: TGTGCCAGTAGTATTCGACGGGACGGGTCCAACTATGGCTACACCTTC
CDR3aa: CASSIRRDGSNYGYTF
j_gene: TRBJ1-2
d_gene: .
v_gene: TRBV19
abundance: .

CDR3nt: TGTGCCAGCAGCGTCAGGGGGGGAGAGACCCAGTACTTC
CDR3aa: CASSVRGGETQYF
j_gene: TRBJ2-5
d_gene: .
v_gene: TRBV9
abundance: .

CDR3nt: TGTGCCAGCAGCGCGACTAGCGGGCCCCTTCAGGGATGGGAGCAGTACTTC
CDR3aa: CASSATSGPLQGWEQYF
j_gene: TRBJ2-7
d_gene: TRBD2
v_gene: TRBV5-6
abundance: .

CDR3nt: TGTGCCAGCAGCCAAGATTACCGGGCTAACATTCAGTACTTC
CDR3aa: CASSQDYRANIQYF
j_gene: TRBJ2-4
d_gene: .
v_gene: TRBV14
abundance: .

CDR3nt: TGTGCCAGCAGTGGGTCCTACGAGCAGTACTTC
CDR3aa: CASSGSYEQYF
j_gene: TRBJ2-7
d_gene: .
v_gene: TRBV2
abundance: once

CDR3nt: TGTGCCAGCAGTCAAGCGGGGACAGCAGCTGGAAACACCATATATTTT
CDR3aa: CASSQAGTAAGNTIYF
j_gene: TRBJ1-3
d_gene: TRBD1
v_gene: TRBV4-2
abundance: .

CDR3nt: TGTGCCAGCAGCTTGGGGCAGGGGTTGAATTCACCCCTCCACTTT
CDR3aa: CASSLGQGLNSPLHF
j_gene: TRBJ1-6
d_gene: .
v_gene: TRBV5-4
abundance: few

CDR3nt: TGTGCCAGCAGCTTGGTTTCGACAGGGAACACTGAAGCTTTCTTT
CDR3aa: CASSLVSTGNTEAFF
j_gene: TRBJ1-1
d_gene: .
v_gene: TRBV5-8
abundance: .

CDR3nt: TGTGCCAGCAGCGGGTTGGACAGGGGTAATGAAAAACTGTTTTTT
CDR3aa: CASSGLDRGNEKLFF
j_gene: TRBJ1-4
d_gene: TRBD1
v_gene: TRBV25-1
abundance: .

CDR3nt: TGCGCCAGCAGCCTCAAGGGGGAGACGACTGAAGCTTTCTTT
CDR3aa: CASSLKGETTEAFF
j_gene: TRBJ1-1
d_gene: .
v_gene: TRBV5-1
abundance: few

CDR3nt: TGTGCCAGCAGCCTGACGACGGGACAGGTCTTTAATACGCAGTATTTT
CDR3aa: CASSLTTGQVFNTQYF
j_gene: TRBJ2-3
d_gene: TRBD1
v_gene: TRBV11-2
abundance: .

CDR3nt: TGTGCCAGCAGTGAAGCCCCCTCGGGGCCCCAGCATTTT
CDR3aa: CASSEAPSGPQHF
j_gene: TRBJ1-5
d_gene: .
v_gene: TRBV6-1
abundance: .

CDR3nt: TGTGCCAGTAGTATAGAGCGGGACAGCTCCTACAATGAGCAGTTCTTC
CDR3aa: CASSIERDSSYNEQFF
j_gene: TRBJ2-1
d_gene: .
v_gene: TRBV19
abundance: .

CDR3nt: TGTGCCAGCAGCTTAGACTCCGGGACAGTGAACACTGAAGCTTTCTTT
CDR3aa: CASSLDSGTVNTEAFF
j_gene: TRBJ1-1
d_gene: TRBD1
v_gene: TRBV7-8
abundance: .

CDR3nt: TGTGCCAGCAGGCCCGGAGGATACAATGAGCAGTTCTTC
CDR3aa: CASRPGGYNEQFF
j_gene: TRBJ2-1
d_gene: .
v_gene: TRBV5-6
abundance: .

CDR3nt: TGTGCCAGCAGCCCCCGACAGGGGACGGGCACAGATACGCAGTATTTT
CDR3aa: CASSPRQGTGTDTQYF
j_gene: TRBJ2-3
d_gene: TRBD1
v_gene: TRBV7-6
abundance: .

CDR3nt: TGTGCCAGCAGTGAAAACGAGCTAGCCAAAAACATTCAGTACTTC
CDR3aa: CASSENELAKNIQYF
j_gene: TRBJ2-4
d_gene: .
v_gene: TRBV2
abundance: .

CDR3nt: TGTGCCAGCAGTGCCCAAGGGGGGGGGCAAGAGACCCAGTACTTC
CDR3aa: CASSAQGGGQETQYF
j_gene: TRBJ2-5
d_gene: .
v_gene: TRBV2
abundance: .

CDR3nt: TGTGCCAGTAGTTGGGCCGCGCGGGGGAACACTGAAGCTTTCTTT
CDR3aa: CASSWAARGNTEAFF
j_gene: TRBJ1-1
d_gene: .
v_gene: TRBV19
abundance: .

CDR3nt: TGTGCCGGGAGGCGGACGGGACTGGGGACCGGGGAGCTGTTTTTT
CDR3aa: CAGRRTGLGTGELFF
j_gene: TRBJ2-2
d_gene: .
v_gene: TRBV7-9
abundance: .

CDR3nt: TGTGCCAGCAGTTTCCGGACAGACAACACCGGGGAGCTGTTTTTT
CDR3aa: CASSFRTDNTGELFF
j_gene: TRBJ2-2
d_gene: .
v_gene: TRBV6-5
abundance: .

CDR3nt: TGTGCCAGCAGCGGCCCGAGTCAGCCCCAGCATTTT
CDR3aa: CASSGPSQPQHF
j_gene: TRBJ1-5
d_gene: .
v_gene: TRBV6-5
abundance: .

CDR3nt: TGTGCCATCAGGGGACAGGGGGCGGATGGCTACACCTTC
CDR3aa: CAIRGQGADGYTF
j_gene: TRBJ1-2
d_gene: TRBD1
v_gene: TRBV10-3
abundance: .

CDR3nt: TGCGCCAGCAGCCAAGGACTAGCCGGGACTGTTCGGTTTGAACTGTTTTTT
CDR3aa: CASSQGLAGTVRFELFF
j_gene: TRBJ1-4
d_gene: .
v_gene: TRBV4-1
abundance: .

CDR3nt: TGTGCCAGCAACCCCAACGTGGGGGGAGCGGGAGAGACCCAGTACTTC
CDR3aa: CASNPNVGGAGETQYF
j_gene: TRBJ2-5
d_gene: .
v_gene: TRBV7-8
abundance: few

CDR3nt: TGTGCCAGCCGCAGGGACTCCTACGAGCAGTACTTC
CDR3aa: CASRRDSYEQYF
j_gene: TRBJ2-7
d_gene: .
v_gene: TRBV2
abundance: once

CDR3nt: TGTGCCAGCAGCCCCGGACTAGCGGAGAACACCGGGGAGCTGTTTTTT
CDR3aa: CASSPGLAENTGELFF
j_gene: TRBJ2-2
d_gene: TRBD2
v_gene: TRBV7-9
abundance: .

CDR3nt: TGTGCCAGCAGTTTGGGACAGGGGATGCCCGGGGAGCTGTTTTTT
CDR3aa: CASSLGQGMPGELFF
j_gene: TRBJ2-2
d_gene: TRBD1
v_gene: TRBV27
abundance: once

CDR3nt: TGCGCCAGCAGCCAAGGTTGGACTAGCGGGGCCCATAGGAGCTCCTACAATGAGCAGTTCTTC
CDR3aa: CASSQGWTSGAHRSSYNEQFF
j_gene: TRBJ2-1
d_gene: TRBD2
v_gene: TRBV4-1
abundance: .